This record covers a single T cell receptor (beta chain). What it binds is not known. Trimming stripped 5 bases from V and 1 base from J, with 12 bases between. There are 14 residues in the CDR3. Germline V gene lookup returns CDR1 LNHDA and CDR2 SQIVND (reference sequence). For TCRbeta, the library was prepared with unique molecular identifiers. TCRdb processed the PCR reads anew with MiXCR; each CDR3 protein has one entry. Seen here are under 300,000 distinct CDR3 sequences, around 10% observed once, and the top ten hold roughly a quarter. This sample was taken from a study of T-cell reconstitution after alpha-beta-depleted transplantation in children. Study results and caveats: Among T cells one year after transplant, newly produced cells accounted for most counts and diversity. It was reported that alpha-beta T cells came from several hundred expanded graft clones (about two months after transplant).

Sample: peripheral blood, taken 180 days after TCRalphabeta/CD19-depleted stem cell transplant. The chain is built from TRBV19 and TRBJ2-7, with a possible D match to TRBD1 (5 bases). This receptor was identified in a male patient aged 2 to 9 who had a stem cell transplant for chronic granulomatous disease, so the T cells may come from the graft donor. Here the CDR3 reads CASSPWGSSYEQYF. DNA of the CDR3: TGTGCCAGTAGTCCCTGGGGCTCGTCCTACGAGCAGTACTTC.